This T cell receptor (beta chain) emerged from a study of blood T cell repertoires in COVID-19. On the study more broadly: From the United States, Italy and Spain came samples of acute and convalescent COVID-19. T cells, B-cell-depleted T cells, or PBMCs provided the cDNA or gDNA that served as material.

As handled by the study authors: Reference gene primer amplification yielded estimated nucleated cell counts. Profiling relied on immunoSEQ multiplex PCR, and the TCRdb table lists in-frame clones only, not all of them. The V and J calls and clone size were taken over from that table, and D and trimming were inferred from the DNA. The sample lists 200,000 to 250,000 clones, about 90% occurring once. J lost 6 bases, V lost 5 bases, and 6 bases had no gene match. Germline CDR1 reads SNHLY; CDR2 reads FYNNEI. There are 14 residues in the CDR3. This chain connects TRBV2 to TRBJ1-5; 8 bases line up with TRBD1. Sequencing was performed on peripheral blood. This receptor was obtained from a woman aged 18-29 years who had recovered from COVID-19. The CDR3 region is CASSFSGGGQPQHF. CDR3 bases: TGTGCCAGCAGTTTCTCAGGGGGCGGTCAGCCCCAGCATTTT. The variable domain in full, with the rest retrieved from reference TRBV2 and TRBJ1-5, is EPEVTQTPSHQVTQMGQEVILRCVPISNHLYFYWYRQILGQKVEFLVSFYNNEISEKSEIFDDQFSVERPDGSNFTLKIRSTKLEDSAMYFCASSFSGGGQPQHFGDGTRLSIL.